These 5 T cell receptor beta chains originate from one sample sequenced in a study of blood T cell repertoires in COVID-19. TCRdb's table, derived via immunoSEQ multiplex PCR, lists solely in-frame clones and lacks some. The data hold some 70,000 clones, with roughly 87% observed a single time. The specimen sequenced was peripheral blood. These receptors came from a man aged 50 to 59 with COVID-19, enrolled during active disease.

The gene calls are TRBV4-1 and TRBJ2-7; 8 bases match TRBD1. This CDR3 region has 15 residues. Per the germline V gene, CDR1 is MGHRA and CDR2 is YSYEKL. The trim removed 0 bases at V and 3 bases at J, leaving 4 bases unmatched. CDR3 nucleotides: TGCGCCAGCAGCCAAGAGTCCACAGGGGGCTACGAGCAGTACTTC. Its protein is CASSQESTGGYEQYF.

The CDR3 spells CASSPGLGKETQYF. The CDR3 nucleotides are TGCGCCAGCAGCCCCGGACTGGGGAAAGAGACCCAGTACTTC. The gene calls are TRBV5-1 and TRBJ2-5, with a possible D match to TRBD2 (5 bases). From germline, CDR1 is SGHRS and CDR2 YFSETQ. The CDR3 spans 14 residues. The V and J ends lost 4 bases and 3 bases respectively, with 13 bases between them.

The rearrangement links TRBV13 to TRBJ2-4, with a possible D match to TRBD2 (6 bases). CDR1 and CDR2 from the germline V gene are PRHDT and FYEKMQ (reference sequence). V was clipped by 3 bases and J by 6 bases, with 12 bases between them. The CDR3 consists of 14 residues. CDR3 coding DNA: TGTGCCAGCAGCTTTGGGGGGATGGGAAACATTCAGTACTTC. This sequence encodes CASSFGGMGNIQYF.

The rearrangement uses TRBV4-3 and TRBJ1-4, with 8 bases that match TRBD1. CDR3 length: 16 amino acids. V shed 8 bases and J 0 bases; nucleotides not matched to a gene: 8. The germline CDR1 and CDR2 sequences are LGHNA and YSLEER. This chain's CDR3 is CASGDRGYSTNEKLFF. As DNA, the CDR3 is TGCGCCAGCGGTGACAGGGGATACTCAACTAATGAAAAACTGTTTTTT.

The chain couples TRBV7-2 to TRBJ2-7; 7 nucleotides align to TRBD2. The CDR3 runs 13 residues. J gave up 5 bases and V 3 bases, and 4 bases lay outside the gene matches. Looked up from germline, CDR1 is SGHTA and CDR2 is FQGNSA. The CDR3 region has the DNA TGTGCCAGCAGCTTTACACTAGCGAACGAGCAGTACTTC. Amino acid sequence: CASSFTLANEQYF.